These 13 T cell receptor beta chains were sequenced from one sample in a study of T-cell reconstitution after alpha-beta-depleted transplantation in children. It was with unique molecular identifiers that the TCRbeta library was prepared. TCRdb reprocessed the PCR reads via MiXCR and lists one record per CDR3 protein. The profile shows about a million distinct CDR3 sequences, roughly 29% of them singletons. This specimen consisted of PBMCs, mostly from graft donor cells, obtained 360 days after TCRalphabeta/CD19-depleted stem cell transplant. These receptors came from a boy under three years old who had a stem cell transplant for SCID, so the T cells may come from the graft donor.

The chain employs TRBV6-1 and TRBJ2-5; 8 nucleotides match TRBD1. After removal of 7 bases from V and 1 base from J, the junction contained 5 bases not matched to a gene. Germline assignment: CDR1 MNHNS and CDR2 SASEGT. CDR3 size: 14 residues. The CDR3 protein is CASKGDRLQETQYF. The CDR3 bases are TGTGCCAGCAAGGGGGACAGGCTCCAAGAGACCCAGTACTTC.

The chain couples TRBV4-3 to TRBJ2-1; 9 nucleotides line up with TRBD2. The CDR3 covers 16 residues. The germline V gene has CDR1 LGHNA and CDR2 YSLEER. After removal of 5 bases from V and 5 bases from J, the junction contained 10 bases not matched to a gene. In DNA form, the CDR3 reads TGCGCCAGCAGCTCCCATCAGGCTAGCGGGAACAATGAGCAGTTCTTC. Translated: CASSSHQASGNNEQFF.

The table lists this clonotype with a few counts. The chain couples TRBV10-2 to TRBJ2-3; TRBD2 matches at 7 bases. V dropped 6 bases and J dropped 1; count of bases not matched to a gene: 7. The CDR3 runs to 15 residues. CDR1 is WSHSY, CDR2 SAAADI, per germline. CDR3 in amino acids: CASSPRGEGTDTQYF. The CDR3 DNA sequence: TGCGCCAGCAGCCCTCGGGGGGAAGGCACAGATACGCAGTATTTT.

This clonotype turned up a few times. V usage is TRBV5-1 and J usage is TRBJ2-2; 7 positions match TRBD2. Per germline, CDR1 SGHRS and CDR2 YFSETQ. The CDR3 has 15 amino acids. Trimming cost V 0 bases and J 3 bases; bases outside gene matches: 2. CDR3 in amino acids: CASSLALAYTGELFF. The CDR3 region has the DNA TGCGCCAGCAGCTTGGCACTAGCGTACACCGGGGAGCTGTTTTTT. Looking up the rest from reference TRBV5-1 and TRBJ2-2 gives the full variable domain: KAGVTQTPRYLIKTRGQQVTLSCSPISGHRSVSWYQQTPGQGLQFLFEYFSETQRNKGNFPGRFSGRQFSNSRSEMNVSTLELGDSALYLCASSLALAYTGELFFGEGSRLTVL.

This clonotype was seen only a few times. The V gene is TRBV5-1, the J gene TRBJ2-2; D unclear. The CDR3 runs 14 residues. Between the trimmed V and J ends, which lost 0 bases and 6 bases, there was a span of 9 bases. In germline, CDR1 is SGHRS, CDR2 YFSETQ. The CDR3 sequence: CASSLASTSGELFF. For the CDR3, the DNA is TGCGCCAGCAGCTTGGCCTCAACGTCCGGGGAGCTGTTTTTT.

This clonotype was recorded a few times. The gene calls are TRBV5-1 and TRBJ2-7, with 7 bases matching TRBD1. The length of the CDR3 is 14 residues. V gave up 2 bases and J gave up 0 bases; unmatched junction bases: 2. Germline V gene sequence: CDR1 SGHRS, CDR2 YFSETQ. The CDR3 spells CASSFWTGSYEQYF. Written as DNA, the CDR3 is TGCGCCAGCAGCTTTTGGACAGGCTCCTACGAGCAGTACTTC. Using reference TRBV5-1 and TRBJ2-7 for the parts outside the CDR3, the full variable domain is KAGVTQTPRYLIKTRGQQVTLSCSPISGHRSVSWYQQTPGQGLQFLFEYFSETQRNKGNFPGRFSGRQFSNSRSEMNVSTLELGDSALYLCASSFWTGSYEQYFGPGTRLTVT.

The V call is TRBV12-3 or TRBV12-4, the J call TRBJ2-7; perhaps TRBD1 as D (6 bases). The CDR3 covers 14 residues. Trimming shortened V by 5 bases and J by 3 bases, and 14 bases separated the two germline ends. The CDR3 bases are TGTGCCAGCAGTCCGGGACACACGCACTACGAGCAGTACTTC. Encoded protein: CASSPGHTHYEQYF.

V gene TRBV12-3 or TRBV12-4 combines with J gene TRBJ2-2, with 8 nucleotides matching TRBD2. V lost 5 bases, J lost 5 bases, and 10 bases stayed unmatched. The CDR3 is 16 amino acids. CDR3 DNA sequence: TGTGCCAGCAGTCCAATTAGCGGGGCCCTTACCGGGGAGCTGTTTTTT. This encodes CASSPISGALTGELFF.

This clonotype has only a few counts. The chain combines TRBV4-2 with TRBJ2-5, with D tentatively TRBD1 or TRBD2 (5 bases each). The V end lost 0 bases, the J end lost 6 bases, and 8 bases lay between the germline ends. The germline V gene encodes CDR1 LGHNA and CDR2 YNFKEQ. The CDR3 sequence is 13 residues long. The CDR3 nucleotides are TGTGCCAGCAGCCAAGAGGGACCGAAGACCCAGTACTTC. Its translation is CASSQEGPKTQYF.

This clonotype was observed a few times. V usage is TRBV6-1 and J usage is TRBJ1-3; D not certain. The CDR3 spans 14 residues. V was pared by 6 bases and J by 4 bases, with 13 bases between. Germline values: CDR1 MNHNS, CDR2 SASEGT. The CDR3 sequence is CASRPEPGGNTIYF. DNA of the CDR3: TGTGCCAGCAGACCCGAGCCGGGGGGAAACACCATATATTTT.

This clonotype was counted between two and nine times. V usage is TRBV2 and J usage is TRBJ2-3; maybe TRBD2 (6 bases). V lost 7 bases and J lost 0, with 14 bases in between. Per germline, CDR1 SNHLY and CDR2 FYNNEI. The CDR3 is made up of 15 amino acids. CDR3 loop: CASNGDSTSTDTQYF. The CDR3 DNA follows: TGTGCCAGCAATGGGGACTCCACAAGCACAGATACGCAGTATTTT.

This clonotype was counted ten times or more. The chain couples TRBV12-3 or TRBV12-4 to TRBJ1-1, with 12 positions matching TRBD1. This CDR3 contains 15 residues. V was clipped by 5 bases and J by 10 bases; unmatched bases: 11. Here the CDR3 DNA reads TGTGCCAGCAGTCCCGGGACAGGGGGCGAGCCTAGAGCTTTCTTT. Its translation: CASSPGTGGEPRAFF.

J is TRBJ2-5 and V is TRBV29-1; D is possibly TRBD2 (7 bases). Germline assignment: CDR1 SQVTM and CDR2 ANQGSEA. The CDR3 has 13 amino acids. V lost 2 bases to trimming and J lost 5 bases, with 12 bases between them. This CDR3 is CSVERGGLETQYF. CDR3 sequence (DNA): TGCAGCGTTGAAAGGGGGGGCCTGGAGACCCAGTACTTC.